Listed below are T cell receptor beta chains from one sample, sequenced in a study of CD8 T cells in Susac syndrome. TCRdb re-called the immunoSEQ multiplex PCR reads through MiXCR, storing one row per CDR3 protein. Among around 300,000 distinct CDR3 sequences, around 85% were seen once, and the ten largest hold approximately 0.2%. Sequenced material: CD8+ T cells from PBMCs. These receptors were taken from a human donor with multiple sclerosis. The CDR3 runs from the conserved cysteine through the conserved F or W. The D gene is left open where the match is weak. Only part of the rows carry a size: once, few, many, or a class if the clone is expanded.

-,TRBV27,-,TRBJ2-7,CASSFLGGTANYEQYF,TGTGCCAGCAGTTTTCTGGGCGGGACAGCTAACTACGAGCAGTACTTC
once,TRBV6-4,-,TRBJ2-1,CASSEWAAVLNEQFF,TGTGCCAGCAGTGAGTGGGCTGCCGTTTTGAATGAGCAGTTCTTC
-,TRBV6-2/TRBV6-3,-,TRBJ1-5,CASRPPLQPQHF,TGTGCCAGCAGGCCTCCCTTACAGCCCCAGCATTTT
-,TRBV19,TRBD2,TRBJ2-1,CASSIGLAGYNEQFF,TGTGCCAGTAGTATCGGGCTAGCGGGCTACAATGAGCAGTTCTTC
-,TRBV4-3,TRBD1,TRBJ1-5,CASSQGTGQYQPQHF,TGCGCCAGCAGCCAAGGGACAGGGCAATATCAGCCCCAGCATTTT
few,TRBV28,-,TRBJ1-5,CASSFQGNQPQHF,TGTGCCAGCAGTTTTCAGGGAAATCAGCCCCAGCATTTT
once,TRBV10-3,-,TRBJ2-1,CAISEPMYNEQFF,TGTGCCATCAGTGAGCCCATGTACAATGAGCAGTTCTTC
-,TRBV27,-,TRBJ2-2,CASSSRLASTGELFF,TGTGCCAGCAGTTCCCGGTTGGCGAGCACCGGGGAGCTGTTTTTT
-,TRBV25-1,-,TRBJ2-3,CASSELDTQYF,TGTGCCAGCAGTGAATTGGATACGCAGTATTTT
-,TRBV29-1,-,TRBJ2-7,CSVWVTYEQYF,TGCAGCGTCTGGGTGACCTACGAGCAGTACTTC
-,TRBV19,-,TRBJ1-2,CASSKDIFYGYTF,TGTGCCAGTAGTAAGGACATCTTCTATGGCTACACCTTC
-,TRBV27,-,TRBJ2-3,CASSLDITDTQYF,TGTGCCAGCAGTCTCGATATCACAGATACGCAGTATTTT
-,TRBV28,-,TRBJ1-5,CASSSLKFSQTGGNQPQHF,TGTGCCAGCAGTTCCCTTAAGTTCAGCCAAACCGGGGGCAATCAGCCCCAGCATTTT
-,TRBV20-1,TRBD2,TRBJ2-1,CSARLVGEGQFF,TGCAGTGCTAGACTCGTTGGGGAGGGGCAGTTCTTC
-,TRBV10-3,-,TRBJ1-2,CAISDRSFRVGYTF,TGTGCCATCAGTGATCGATCATTCCGGGTAGGCTACACCTTC
-,TRBV6-2/TRBV6-3,-,TRBJ2-7,CASSYGDFLYEQYF,TGTGCCAGCAGTTACGGGGACTTTCTTTACGAGCAGTACTTC
-,TRBV29-1,-,TRBJ1-2,CSVEGGHYGYTF,TGCAGCGTTGAAGGGGGGCATTATGGCTACACCTTC
-,TRBV6-2/TRBV6-3,-,TRBJ1-1,CASSYPPRTTLKLSLDKEYEAFF,-
-,TRBV29-1,-,TRBJ1-2,CSVEVQGGYGYTF,TGCAGCGTTGAAGTCCAGGGCGGCTATGGCTACACCTTC
few,TRBV15,TRBD1,TRBJ2-7,CATSRDQGTGYEQYF,TGTGCCACCAGCAGAGATCAGGGGACAGGCTACGAGCAGTACTTC
-,TRBV20-1,-,TRBJ2-7,CSARSGPYEQYF,TGCAGTGCTAGAAGCGGACCCTACGAGCAGTACTTC
-,TRBV5-4,-,TRBJ2-3,CASSLGLGVADTQYF,TGTGCCAGCAGCTTGGGACTAGGGGTAGCAGATACGCAGTATTTT
-,TRBV27,-,TRBJ1-5,CASATLYSNQPQHF,TGTGCCAGCGCAACTTTATATAGCAATCAGCCCCAGCATTTT
-,TRBV4-1,-,TRBJ1-2,CASSQGRNWANYGYTF,TGCGCCAGCAGCCAAGGGAGGAATTGGGCTAACTATGGCTACACCTTC
-,TRBV10-3,-,TRBJ2-3,CAISELPQLVSRRTDTQYF,TGTGCCATCAGTGAGCTACCCCAGCTCGTCTCTCGCCGCACAGATACGCAGTATTTT
-,TRBV27,-,TRBJ1-1,CASSVGQFTEAFF,TGTGCCAGCAGTGTAGGACAGTTCACTGAAGCTTTCTTT
-,TRBV12-3/TRBV12-4,-,TRBJ2-5,CASSLTGGTQYF,TGTGCCAGCAGTTTGACAGGTGGGACCCAGTACTTC
-,TRBV7-2,-,TRBJ2-5,CASSLVSTQETQYF,TGTGCCAGCAGCTTAGTATCCACCCAAGAGACCCAGTACTTC
-,TRBV6-2/TRBV6-3,-,TRBJ1-4,CASTYGRTEKLFF,TGTGCCAGCACCTACGGAAGGACTGAAAAACTGTTTTTT
-,TRBV19,-,TRBJ2-1,CASRVRSYNEQFF,TGTGCCAGTAGGGTTCGCTCCTACAATGAGCAGTTCTTC
-,TRBV7-4,-,TRBJ1-1,CASSLREGRTEAFF,TGTGCCAGCAGCTTACGGGAAGGTCGTACTGAAGCTTTCTTT
-,TRBV11-2,-,TRBJ2-5,CASSPLTGAGETQYF,TGTGCCAGCAGCCCGTTAACAGGGGCGGGGGAGACCCAGTACTTC
few,TRBV5-1,-,TRBJ2-7,CASSVWDTKSNFPYEQYF,TGCGCCAGCAGCGTATGGGACACCAAGTCCAATTTTCCCTACGAGCAGTACTTC
-,TRBV20-1,-,TRBJ2-1,CSASPGSYNEQFF,TGCAGTGCTAGCCCCGGTTCCTACAATGAGCAGTTCTTC
-,TRBV27,TRBD1,TRBJ1-4,CASTTGTDNEKLFF,TGTGCCAGCACCACCGGGACAGATAATGAAAAACTGTTTTTT
-,TRBV12-5,TRBD1,TRBJ2-5,CASGLAETGATQYF,TGTGCTAGTGGTTTGGCAGAAACAGGGGCGACCCAGTACTTC
-,TRBV5-6,-,TRBJ2-4,CASSLERANIQYF,TGTGCCAGCAGCTTGGAAAGGGCGAACATTCAGTACTTC
-,TRBV19,-,TRBJ2-1,CASSISGDEQFF,TGTGCCAGTAGTATATCGGGGGATGAGCAGTTCTTC
-,TRBV11-2,-,TRBJ1-5,CASSPHSNQPQHF,TGTGCCAGCAGCCCGCATAGCAATCAGCCCCAGCATTTT
-,TRBV19,TRBD2,TRBJ2-7,CASSIGGGSYEQYF,TGTGCCAGTAGTATCGGCGGGGGGAGCTACGAGCAGTACTTC
few,TRBV4-2,TRBD2,TRBJ2-1,CASSQDPSGNGNEQFF,TGTGCCAGCAGCCAAGACCCTAGCGGGAACGGCAATGAGCAGTTCTTC
-,TRBV10-3,TRBD2,TRBJ2-7,CAISETPTSGIEQYF,TGTGCCATCAGTGAGACCCCTACTAGCGGGATCGAGCAGTACTTC
few,TRBV12-3/TRBV12-4,TRBD2,TRBJ2-3,CASSLALAGTDTQYF,TGTGCCAGCAGTTTAGCCCTAGCGGGCACAGATACGCAGTATTTT
-,TRBV28,-,TRBJ2-1,CASSSGTRFHEQFF,TGTGCCAGCAGTTCCGGGACGCGTTTTCATGAGCAGTTCTTC
-,TRBV15,TRBD2,TRBJ2-7,CATSSRLAGGDYEQYF,TGTGCCACCAGCAGCCGTTTAGCGGGAGGGGACTACGAGCAGTACTTC
once,TRBV5-5,-,TRBJ2-5,CASSQRQEETQYF,TGTGCCAGCAGCCAAAGACAGGAAGAGACCCAGTACTTC
-,TRBV7-6,-,TRBJ2-1,CASSSQPNPYNEQFF,TGTGCCAGCAGCTCACAACCTAACCCCTACAATGAGCAGTTCTTC
-,TRBV6-2/TRBV6-3,-,TRBJ2-2,CASSYSRLDRTGELFF,TGTGCCAGCAGTTACTCGAGATTGGATAGAACAGGGGAGCTGTTTTTT
-,TRBV6-2/TRBV6-3,-,TRBJ2-1,CASSYTEYPRNEQFF,TGTGCCAGCAGTTATACCGAGTACCCGCGGAATGAGCAGTTCTTC
once,TRBV7-9,TRBD1,TRBJ2-2,CASSFRDSAWELFF,TGTGCCAGCAGTTTCCGGGACAGTGCATGGGAGCTGTTTTTT
-,TRBV30,-,TRBJ2-1,CAWSGGTHGAAYNEQFF,TGTGCCTGGAGTGGAGGGACCCATGGCGCGGCCTACAATGAGCAGTTCTTC
-,TRBV7-9,-,TRBJ1-2,CASTPQGAGDYGYTF,TGTGCCAGCACCCCGCAGGGAGCGGGGGACTATGGCTACACCTTC
-,TRBV19,-,TRBJ2-3,CASSSWGAITDTQYF,TGTGCCAGTAGTTCCTGGGGCGCTATCACAGATACGCAGTATTTT
-,TRBV30,-,TRBJ2-7,CAWSEGSYEQYF,TGTGCCTGGAGTGAGGGCAGCTACGAGCAGTACTTC
-,TRBV10-3,-,TRBJ2-7,CAIRRDSNSYEQYF,TGTGCCATCAGGCGGGACAGCAATTCCTACGAGCAGTACTTC
-,TRBV7-2,TRBD2,TRBJ2-1,CASSPTGGGYYNEQFF,TGTGCCAGCAGCCCTACGGGGGGGGGCTACTACAATGAGCAGTTCTTC
-,TRBV27,-,TRBJ2-1,CASSLTRDTTQFF,TGTGCCAGCAGTTTAACCAGGGATACGACACAGTTCTTC
-,TRBV28,-,TRBJ2-5,CASSFQVGETQYF,TGTGCCAGCAGTTTTCAGGTGGGGGAGACCCAGTACTTC
-,TRBV4-2,-,TRBJ2-4,CASSHLTGEEENIQYF,TGTGCCAGCAGCCACCTTACAGGGGAGGAGGAAAACATTCAGTACTTC
-,TRBV4-2,-,TRBJ2-7,CASRDLTSYEQYF,TGTGCCAGCAGAGACTTGACCTCCTACGAGCAGTACTTC